The clone carrying this T cell receptor (beta chain) occurred a few times. Antigen: not known. The germline V and J ends were trimmed by 2 bases and 6 bases, with 12 bases remaining between them. CDR1 is SGHRS, CDR2 YFSETQ, per germline. The CDR3 extends over 13 amino acids. Together with a sample-barcoded 5' primer, a J-beta primer mix was included in a second PCR lasting roughly 6 to 12 cycles. With 12 random nucleotides, a template-switch adaptor tagged each individual cDNA molecule. TCRdb called the 5' RACE reads again in MiXCR, with one record for every CDR3 protein. The sample lists 1.5 million or so distinct CDR3 sequences, under 55% occurring once. Each donor's blood draw was 8.5 to 10 milliliters of peripheral blood. This entry is derived from a study of blood T cells in healthy people across ages. Study-wide results and caveats: Significant beta diversity loss was already apparent by age roughly 43, declining roughly linearly. Long-lived donors carried more naive CD4+ cells and greater diversity than aged donors.

The clonotype originates from a woman aged 18-35 years in good health. Material for sequencing was blood. J is TRBJ2-7 and V is TRBV5-1, with D possibly matching TRBD1 (5 bases). In DNA, the CDR3 is TGCGCCAGCAGCTTCGGACACCCCGGCGAGCAGTACTTC. This codes for CASSFGHPGEQYF.